This T cell receptor beta chain was captured by sequencing in a study of metastatic and nonmetastatic thyroid tumors. Study background: Thyroid patients, malignant and benign, had repertoires compared across blood and tumor or nodule tissue.

TCRdb called clones again from the PCR reads with MiXCR. Counted here are fewer than 40,000 clones, about 33% occurring once; the ten biggest clones make up roughly a sixth. Patients were all untreated before their thyroid surgery. The V segment lost 3 bases and the J segment 15 bases; nucleotides outside the gene matches: 11. This CDR3 contains 12 residues. The germline V gene has CDR1 DFQATT and CDR2 SNEGSKA (reference sequence). In its sample, this clone was seen a few times. This same CDR3 is encoded by further DNA sequences in the sample. The sample consisted of tumor tissue. The chain joins TRBV20-1 to TRBJ2-1; 7 bases fit TRBD2. This clonotype originated in a female donor with papillary thyroid cancer or a benign thyroid nodule (not recorded which). Some clones in this sample may be carry-over from other donors' samples. The CDR3: CSASSGETSLFF. CDR3 coding DNA: TGCAGTGCTAGCAGCGGGGAAACTAGTTTGTTCTTC.